This T cell receptor (beta chain) came from a study of blood T cell repertoires in COVID-19. CDR1 SEHNR and CDR2 FQNEAQ come from the germline V gene (reference sequence). Trimming took 0 bases from V and 3 from J, leaving 8 bases between them. The CDR3 has 14 residues. Repertoires were generated with immunoSEQ multiplex PCR, while TCRdb's copy carries only in-frame clones and drops some. The sample contains about 220,000 clones, about 79% of which appear only once. The receptor was derived from a woman aged 60-75 years who had recovered from COVID-19. The V and J genes are TRBV7-9 and TRBJ1-2, with D possibly being TRBD1 (5 bases). Material for sequencing was PBMCs or T cells enriched from blood (not recorded which). The CDR3 sequence is CASSLAGDYYGYTF. For the CDR3, the DNA is TGTGCCAGCAGCTTAGCTGGGGACTACTATGGCTACACCTTC.